This paragraph reports one TCR beta chain. Which antigen it targets is not known. Base qualities were left out, and no much larger clone turns up one base away. V and J are truncated by 4 bases and 0 bases respectively, leaving an intervening sequence of 17 bases. From a lookup of the germline V gene, CDR1 and CDR2 are SGHDT and YYEEEE. Spanning cysteine to phenylalanine, the CDR3 consists of 17 amino acids. Only the CDR3 DNA is retained, 51 bases long and in frame from the first base. The sample originates from a study of control samples from healthy donors and cancer patients (dated by TCRdb to 2020 to 2022). The library was produced with the immunoSEQ multiplex PCR assay. TCRdb obtained this table from immuneACCESS and retained in-frame rearrangements with V and J assigned. These tables miss some clones; where compared with another copy, unresolved V genes account for less than half of the shortfall, and the remainder is unexplained. The sample table lists under 150,000 clones, 89% of them with a count of one. The top ten hold around 4.9% of the sample.

This chain joins TRBV5-6 to TRBJ1-3; a confident D gene designation cannot be given. The sequencing sample was made of blood. This TCR came from a man aged 25 to 45 in good health. The CDR3: CASSPAGIPTSGNTIYF. The nucleotides read TGTGCCAGCAGCCCAGCCGGGATCCCTACCTCTGGAAACACCATATATTTT.